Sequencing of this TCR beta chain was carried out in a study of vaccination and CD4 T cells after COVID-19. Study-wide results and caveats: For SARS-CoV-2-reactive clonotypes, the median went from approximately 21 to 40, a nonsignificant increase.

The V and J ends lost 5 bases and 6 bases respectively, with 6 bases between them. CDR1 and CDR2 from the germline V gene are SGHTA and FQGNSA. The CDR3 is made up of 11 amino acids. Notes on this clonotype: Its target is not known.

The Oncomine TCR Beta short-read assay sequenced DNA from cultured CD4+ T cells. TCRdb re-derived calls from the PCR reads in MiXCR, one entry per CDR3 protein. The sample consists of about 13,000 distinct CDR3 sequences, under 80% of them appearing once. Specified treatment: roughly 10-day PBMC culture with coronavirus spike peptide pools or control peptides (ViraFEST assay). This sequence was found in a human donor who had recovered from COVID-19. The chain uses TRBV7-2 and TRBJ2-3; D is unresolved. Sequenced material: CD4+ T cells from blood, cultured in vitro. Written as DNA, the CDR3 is TGTGCCAGCAGCCTCTTGGATACGCAGTATTTT. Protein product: CASSLLDTQYF.